Listed here are 2 T cell receptor beta chains from one sample, sequenced in a study of T cells in localized non-small cell lung cancer. Produced via immunoSEQ multiplex PCR; TCRdb's table is partial and in-frame only. Here the sample spans 20,000 to 25,000 clones, 70% to 90% being singletons. This specimen was peripheral blood, taken before any cancer treatment. These receptors were collected from a male donor aged 60 or over with stage I lung adenocarcinoma.

J is TRBJ2-1 and V is TRBV7-9; 9 bases line up with TRBD2. CDR1 is SEHNR, CDR2 FQNEAQ, per germline (reference sequence). V was clipped by 2 bases and J by 9 bases; unmatched bases: 14. The CDR3 has 17 amino acids. The CDR3 is CASSLQGGRAEGGEQFF. Written as DNA, the CDR3 is TGTGCCAGCAGCTTACAGGGCGGGAGGGCCGAGGGTGGTGAGCAGTTCTTC.

The chain links TRBV10-3 to TRBJ1-4; D uncertain. Trimming left V 0 bases short and J 3 bases short, with 11 bases between. The CDR3 loop spans 16 amino acids. From germline, CDR1 is ENHRY and CDR2 SYGVKD. The CDR3 nucleotides are TGTGCCATCAGTGAGTCCGGAGGAAGGGCTAATGAAAAACTGTTTTTT. Encoded protein: CAISESGGRANEKLFF.